Each of the 17 T cell receptor beta chains below was sequenced from the same sample in a study of T-cell reconstitution after alpha-beta-depleted transplantation in children. Unique molecular identifiers featured in how the TCRbeta library was prepared. One entry per CDR3 protein, called by TCRdb with MiXCR from the PCR reads. There are 500,000 to 750,000 distinct CDR3 sequences in the sample; 10% to 15% occur only once, and approximately 2.1% lies in the top ten. The sequences come from PBMCs, mostly from graft donor cells, collected 360 days after TCRalphabeta/CD19-depleted stem cell transplant. Receptors originate from a male patient aged 5 to 17 who had a stem cell transplant for acute myeloid leukemia, so the T cells may come from the graft donor.

This clonotype was found many times. The J gene is TRBJ1-6, the V gene TRBV7-8; the D is unclear. The ends were cut back, 8 bases at V and 0 bases at J, with 8 bases in the middle. The CDR3 runs 14 residues. Germline lookup yields CDR1 SGHVS and CDR2 FQNEAQ. This CDR3 is CASAKDSYNSPLHF. CDR3 in DNA: TGTGCCAGCGCAAAAGACTCCTATAATTCACCCCTCCACTTT.

DNA for the CDR3: TGTGCCATCAGGCGGACGTACGGAACCGGGGAGCTGTTTTTT. As protein: CAIRRTYGTGELFF. The rearrangement uses TRBV10-3 and TRBJ2-2; no firm D call. Per germline, CDR1 ENHRY and CDR2 SYGVKD. CDR3 size: 14 residues. The V gene lost 6 bases and the J gene lost 5 bases, with 13 bases spanning the gap.

DNA for the CDR3: TGTGCCAGCAGCCCCGGGACTAGCGGGAGTTATTACGAGCAGTACTTC. Its protein is CASSPGTSGSYYEQYF. This chain links TRBV7-2 with TRBJ2-7, with 14 bases that match TRBD2. V lost 5 bases, J lost 4 bases, and 7 bases stayed unmatched. This CDR3 is 16 amino acids long. Germline CDR1 reads SGHTA; CDR2 reads FQGNSA.

The CDR3 DNA reads TGTGCCAGCAGCTTAACTGGCGGATTTGAGCAGTTCTTC. Protein: CASSLTGGFEQFF. The chain has TRBV7-3 and TRBJ2-1, with no clear D. Germline values: CDR1 SGHTA, CDR2 FQGTGA. Deletions cut 0 bases from V and 9 bases from J, with 9 bases between. The CDR3 loop spans 13 amino acids. Full variable domain (remainder filled in from reference TRBV7-3 and TRBJ2-1): GAGVSQTPSNKVTEKGKYVELRCDPISGHTALYWYRQSLGQGPEFLIYFQGTGAADDSGLPNDRFFAVRPEGSVSTLKIQRTERGDSAVYLCASSLTGGFEQFFGPGTRLTVL.

This chain uses TRBV20-1 with TRBJ2-3; 8 bases map to TRBD2. Per the germline V gene, CDR1 is DFQATT and CDR2 is SNEGSKA (reference sequence). Germline trimming cut 5 bases from V and 5 bases from J; bases unmatched to any gene: 12. The CDR3 length is 15 residues. CDR3 DNA sequence: TGCAGTGCTTCTCACGGGGGGGGAGCGGGAGATACGCAGTATTTT. Amino acids: CSASHGGGAGDTQYF.

This chain connects TRBV2 to TRBJ2-3, with 9 bases identical to TRBD2. Per the germline V gene, CDR1 is SNHLY and CDR2 is FYNNEI. The CDR3 contains 14 residues. J lost 1 base, V lost 6 bases, and 2 bases had no gene match. The CDR3 DNA sequence: TGTGCCAGCAGGCGGGAGGGCCGCACAGATACGCAGTATTTT. Protein product: CASRREGRTDTQYF.

There are a few counts of this clonotype. The chain has TRBV20-1 and TRBJ1-4, with D perhaps matching TRBD1 (6 bases). The CDR3 totals 13 residues. V was cut by 5 bases and J by 8 bases, with 15 bases left in between. Germline V gene data show CDR1 as DFQATT and CDR2 as SNEGSKA (reference sequence). CDR3 amino acids: CSAPTGLREKLFF. CDR3 nucleotides: TGCAGTGCTCCGACAGGCCTGAGGGAAAAACTGTTTTTT.

The V call is TRBV12-3 or TRBV12-4, the J call TRBJ2-3, with 7 bases lining up with TRBD1. V lost 1 base and J lost 2; bases outside the gene matches: 9. The CDR3 spans 17 residues. The chain's CDR3 is CASSLVQDRSFTDTQYF. Written as DNA, the CDR3 is TGTGCCAGCAGTTTAGTCCAGGACAGGAGTTTCACAGATACGCAGTATTTT.

This clonotype was seen a handful of times. The chain joins TRBV7-9 to TRBJ2-5; 11 positions agree with TRBD2. J was trimmed by 3 bases and V by 5 bases; bases with no gene match: 11. The length of the CDR3 is 17 residues. The germline V gene encodes CDR1 SEHNR and CDR2 FQNEAQ (reference sequence). Written as DNA, the CDR3 is TGTGCCAGCAGCCCTACTAGCGGGAGAGTGGGGGAAGAGACCCAGTACTTC. As protein: CASSPTSGRVGEETQYF.

The V gene is TRBV28, the J gene TRBJ2-7; TRBD1 agrees at 7 bases. Germline V gives CDR1 MDHEN, CDR2 SYDVKM. V shed 7 bases and J 2 bases; nucleotides not matched to a gene: 11. The CDR3 consists of 15 residues. The CDR3 coding sequence is TGTGCCAGCATCCTAGGGACAGATTATCCCTACGAGCAGTACTTC. It translates to CASILGTDYPYEQYF.

This clonotype was seen more than once but under ten times. V is TRBV20-1 and J is TRBJ2-7, with 8 positions matching TRBD2. The CDR3 extends over 17 amino acids. Germline V CDR1 and CDR2: DFQATT, SNEGSKA (reference sequence). The V and J ends lost 0 bases and 2 bases, in that order; junction bases with no gene match: 12. The CDR3 is CSARDFRSGSGPYEQYF. CDR3 bases: TGCAGTGCTAGAGATTTCCGCAGCGGGAGTGGACCCTACGAGCAGTACTTC.

This sequence joins TRBV28 and TRBJ2-7; a weak D match, TRBD1 (6 bases). Germline V gene data show CDR1 as MDHEN and CDR2 as SYDVKM. Trimming removed 7 bases from V and 4 bases from J, with 17 bases in between. The CDR3 consists of 14 residues. The CDR3: CASNLQGPSYEQYF. Here the CDR3 DNA reads TGTGCCAGCAACCTACAGGGCCCTTCATACGAGCAGTACTTC.

This clonotype was seen only a few times. This chain connects TRBV5-1 to TRBJ2-1; 7 bases match TRBD2. CDR1 SGHRS and CDR2 YFSETQ come from the germline V gene. The ends lost 3 bases at V and 8 bases at J; junction bases unmatched: 11. CDR3 size: 15 residues. The CDR3 DNA is TGCGCCAGCAGCTCACTCAGCGGGGCCGTCGATGAGCAGTTCTTC. Translating gives CASSSLSGAVDEQFF. Filled out from reference TRBV5-1 and TRBJ2-1, the complete variable domain reads KAGVTQTPRYLIKTRGQQVTLSCSPISGHRSVSWYQQTPGQGLQFLFEYFSETQRNKGNFPGRFSGRQFSNSRSEMNVSTLELGDSALYLCASSSLSGAVDEQFFGPGTRLTVL.

This clonotype was picked up a small number of times. This chain links TRBV20-1 with TRBJ2-7; D unclear. The germline V and J ends were trimmed by 4 bases and 4 bases, with 11 bases remaining between them. The CDR3 is made up of 12 amino acids. Germline V gene lookup returns CDR1 DFQATT and CDR2 SNEGSKA (reference sequence). In nucleotides, the CDR3 is TGCAGTGCTAAAGGACCTTCTTACGAGCAGTACTTC. Residues: CSAKGPSYEQYF.

This clonotype was seen repeatedly, ten times or more. V gene TRBV28 combines with J gene TRBJ2-1; no clear D. The CDR3 extends over 15 amino acids. From germline, CDR1 is MDHEN and CDR2 SYDVKM. Trimming pared 3 bases from V and 0 bases from J, leaving 9 bases between. The CDR3 loop is CASSFKASSYNEQFF. The CDR3 nucleotides are TGTGCCAGCAGTTTTAAGGCGAGCTCCTACAATGAGCAGTTCTTC.

The gene calls are TRBV5-1 and TRBJ1-4; no clear D. The CDR3 totals 13 residues. Looked up from germline, CDR1 is SGHRS and CDR2 is YFSETQ. V lost 4 bases and J lost 10, with 14 bases in between. CDR3 in amino acids: CASSPGAGRKLFF. DNA for the CDR3: TGCGCCAGCAGCCCTGGAGCGGGCAGAAAACTGTTTTTT. Based on the CDR3 plus reference TRBV5-1 and TRBJ1-4, the full variable domain is KAGVTQTPRYLIKTRGQQVTLSCSPISGHRSVSWYQQTPGQGLQFLFEYFSETQRNKGNFPGRFSGRQFSNSRSEMNVSTLELGDSALYLCASSPGAGRKLFFGSGTQLSVL.

This clonotype was observed many times. This chain connects TRBV5-1 to TRBJ2-5; TRBD2 matches at 10 bases. Germline CDR1 is SGHRS and CDR2 is YFSETQ. V dropped 4 bases and J dropped 1; count of bases not matched to a gene: 4. This CDR3 has 15 residues. DNA of the CDR3: TGCGCCAGCAGCCGGTGGACTAGCGGCCAAGAGACCCAGTACTTC. This gives the protein CASSRWTSGQETQYF.